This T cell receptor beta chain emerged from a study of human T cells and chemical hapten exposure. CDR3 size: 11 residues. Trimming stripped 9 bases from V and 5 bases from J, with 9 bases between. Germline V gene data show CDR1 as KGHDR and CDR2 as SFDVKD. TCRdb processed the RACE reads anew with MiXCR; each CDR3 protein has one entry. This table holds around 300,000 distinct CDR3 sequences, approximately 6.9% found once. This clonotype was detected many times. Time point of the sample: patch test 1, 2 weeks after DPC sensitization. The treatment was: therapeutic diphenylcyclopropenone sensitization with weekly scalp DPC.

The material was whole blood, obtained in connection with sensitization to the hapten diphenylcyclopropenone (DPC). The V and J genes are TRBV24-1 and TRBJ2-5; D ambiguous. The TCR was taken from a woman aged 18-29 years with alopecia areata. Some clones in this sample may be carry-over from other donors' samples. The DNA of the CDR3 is TGTGCCACCGGGATTTATGAGACCCAGTACTTC. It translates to CATGIYETQYF.